Listed here are 25 T cell receptor beta chains from one sample, sequenced in a study of graft-versus-host responses after intestinal transplantation. TCRdb's table, derived via immunoSEQ multiplex PCR, lists solely in-frame clones and lacks some. The sample has around 19,000 clones, under 50% seen once. This material consisted of alloreactive CD4+ T cells from a mixed lymphocyte reaction culture, taken before intestinal transplant. Subset reported: CFSE-low proliferating T cells sorted from roughly six-day pre-transplant mixed lymphocyte reaction (GvH or HvG direction). These receptor sequences come from a human patient who received an intestinal transplant.

The genes are TRBV7-3 and TRBJ2-3, with TRBD2 matching over 9 bases. Germline V gives CDR1 SGHTA, CDR2 FQGTGA. The V and J ends lost 5 bases and 3 bases, in that order; junction bases with no gene match: 3. This CDR3 contains 14 residues. CDR3 in amino acids: CASSPGLATDTQYF. CDR3 nucleotides: TGTGCCAGCAGCCCGGGACTAGCAACAGATACGCAGTATTTT.

Only a few counts were recorded for this clone. The J gene is TRBJ2-7, the V gene TRBV5-1; 10 positions agree with TRBD1. V lost 0 bases, J lost 5 bases, and 5 bases stayed unmatched. Germline CDR1 is SGHRS and CDR2 is YFSETQ. This CDR3 has 15 amino acids. In DNA form, the CDR3 reads TGCGCCAGCAGCTTGGGCGACAGGGGGCTGGACGAGCAGTACTTC. Translation: CASSLGDRGLDEQYF.

This clone showed up just a few times. The chain uses TRBV10-3 and TRBJ1-1; D ambiguous. The CDR3 consists of 11 residues. The ends were cut back, 8 bases at V and 4 bases at J, with 8 bases in the middle. Germline V lookup: CDR1 ENHRY, CDR2 SYGVKD. The CDR3 sequence: CAISRGTEAFF. The CDR3 nucleotides are TGTGCCATCTCCAGAGGCACTGAAGCTTTCTTT.

The chain combines TRBV11-2 with TRBJ1-1; TRBD1 matches 7 bases. V lost 5 bases to trimming and J lost 4 bases; unmatched junction nucleotides: 7. The CDR3 has 14 amino acids. Germline values: CDR1 SGHAT, CDR2 FQNNGV. The CDR3 nucleotides are TGTGCCAGCAGCCCGAACAGGGGCGGCACTGAAGCTTTCTTT. This gives the protein CASSPNRGGTEAFF. Full variable domain (missing parts from reference TRBV11-2 and TRBJ1-1): EAGVAQSPRYKIIEKRQSVAFWCNPISGHATLYWYQQILGQGPKLLIQFQNNGVVDDSQLPKDRFSAERLKGVDSTLKIQPAKLEDSAVYLCASSPNRGGTEAFFGQGTRLTVV.

This clone was counted once. This chain links TRBV18 with TRBJ2-5; D unresolved. The V end lost 5 bases, the J end lost 5 bases, and 15 bases lay between the germline ends. This CDR3 is built from 14 residues. Germline V gives CDR1 KGHSH, CDR2 LQKENI. CDR3 in amino acids: CASSSLSGVETQYF. In nucleotides, the CDR3 is TGTGCCAGCTCATCTTTATCCGGTGTGGAGACCCAGTACTTC.

This clone was detected only a few times. V is TRBV7-3 and J is TRBJ2-3; 9 bases match TRBD2. Per the germline V gene, CDR1 is SGHTA and CDR2 is FQGTGA. The CDR3 loop spans 16 amino acids. With 5 bases clipped from V and 0 bases from J, the junction kept 6 bases outside the gene matches. CDR3 DNA sequence: TGTGCCAGCAGCCCATCTAGCGGGGTGAGCACAGATACGCAGTATTTT. Translation gives CASSPSSGVSTDTQYF.

The gene calls are TRBV5-1 and TRBJ2-3; TRBD2 aligns across 11 bases. Germline CDR1 and CDR2: SGHRS and YFSETQ. Germline trimming cut 9 bases from V and 0 bases from J; bases unmatched to any gene: 6. This CDR3 region has 15 residues. In nucleotides, the CDR3 is TGCGCCACGAGGGGACTAGCGGTCAGCACAGATACGCAGTATTTT. The encoded protein is CATRGLAVSTDTQYF. The whole variable domain, filled in from reference TRBV5-1 and TRBJ2-3, reads KAGVTQTPRYLIKTRGQQVTLSCSPISGHRSVSWYQQTPGQGLQFLFEYFSETQRNKGNFPGRFSGRQFSNSRSEMNVSTLELGDSALYLCATRGLAVSTDTQYFGPGTRLTVL.

This clone appeared a few times. The J gene is TRBJ1-2, the V gene TRBV6-5, with D perhaps matching TRBD1 (5 bases). The germline gives CDR1 MNHEY, CDR2 SVGAGI. This CDR3 is built from 13 residues. V was shortened by 8 bases and J by 5 bases, with 15 bases between the two germline ends. CDR3 DNA sequence: TGTGCCAGCGCGGTTCGGGGGGGGTATGGCTACACCTTC. Translating gives CASAVRGGYGYTF.

This clone was observed once. The CDR3 DNA is TGTGCCAGCAGCTGGGGCGGCTCCTACGAGCAGTACTTC. Its translation is CASSWGGSYEQYF. The chain carries TRBV7-2 and TRBJ2-7; D is possibly TRBD1 (5 bases). Trimming removed 4 bases from V and 0 bases from J, with 7 bases in between. The CDR3 is 13 amino acids. CDR1 and CDR2 (germline): SGHTA, FQGNSA. The full variable domain, rest sourced from reference TRBV7-2 and TRBJ2-7, is GAGVSQSPSNKVTEKGKDVELRCDPISGHTALYWYRQSLGQGLEFLIYFQGNSAPDKSGLPSDRFSAERTGGSVSTLTIQRTQQEDSAVYLCASSWGGSYEQYFGPGTRLTVT.

The gene calls are TRBV6-1 and TRBJ2-7; maybe TRBD2 (7 bases). The CDR3 runs 14 residues. Trimming took off 7 bases at V and 2 bases at J, with 15 bases between the two ends. CDR1 is MNHNS, CDR2 SASEGT, per germline. The CDR3, as DNA: TGTGCCAGCAACGTCGGGGGGCCCCCCTACGAGCAGTACTTC. Protein sequence: CASNVGGPPYEQYF.

The J gene is TRBJ2-7, the V gene TRBV11-1, with TRBD1 matching over 7 bases. V gave up 0 bases and J gave up 5 bases; unmatched junction bases: 7. Germline V gene sequence: CDR1 SGHAT, CDR2 FQDESV (reference sequence). The CDR3 is 15 amino acids. This CDR3 reads CASSLAPDRVHEQYF. CDR3 sequence (DNA): TGTGCCAGCAGCTTAGCCCCCGACAGGGTCCACGAGCAGTACTTC.

In this sample, this clone turned up once. This sequence joins TRBV5-5 and TRBJ2-1; 10 positions match TRBD1. The CDR3 consists of 16 residues. Germline V gene sequence: CDR1 SGHKS, CDR2 YYEKEE (reference sequence). V shed 4 bases and J 4 bases; nucleotides not matched to a gene: 8. In DNA form, the CDR3 reads TGTGCCAGCAGCGGGACAGGGGAAGTGGGATACAATGAGCAGTTCTTC. Its protein is CASSGTGEVGYNEQFF.

This clone was counted between two and nine times. The chain links TRBV10-3 to TRBJ2-2, with TRBD2 identical over 8 bases. Germline CDR1 and CDR2: ENHRY and SYGVKD. The CDR3 loop spans 14 amino acids. After removal of 8 bases from V and 5 bases from J, the junction contained 7 bases not matched to a gene. The CDR3 loop is CAIYVPGGTGELFF. CDR3 bases: TGTGCCATCTATGTTCCGGGGGGGACCGGGGAGCTGTTTTTT.

The rearrangement joins TRBV25-1 to TRBJ2-1, with D possibly being TRBD2 (5 bases). Between the trimmed V and J ends, which lost 6 bases and 6 bases, there was a span of 18 bases. Germline V CDR1 and CDR2: MGHDK, SYGVNS. This CDR3 region has 15 residues. CDR3 DNA sequence: TGTGCCAGCAGGGATAGCGCGGGCAAGTTCAATGAGCAGTTCTTC. It codes for CASRDSAGKFNEQFF.

Only a few counts were recorded for this clone. The chain links TRBV4-2 to TRBJ2-1, with 8 bases aligning to TRBD1. From germline, CDR1 is LGHNA and CDR2 YNFKEQ. The V segment lost 4 bases and the J segment 10 bases; nucleotides outside the gene matches: 9. There are 14 residues in the CDR3. The CDR3 nucleotides read TGTGCCAGCAGCCGGGATGGACAGGGCTGGGAGCAGTTCTTC. This codes for CASSRDGQGWEQFF.

This clone showed up just a few times. This chain joins TRBV7-8 and TRBJ2-7; no clear D gene. CDR3 length: 14 residues. Trimming removed 1 base from V and 1 base from J, with 8 bases in between. Germline assignment: CDR1 SGHVS and CDR2 FQNEAQ. In nucleotides, the CDR3 is TGTGCCAGCAGCTTAGGGCAGTTATCCTACGAGCAGTACTTC. Protein product: CASSLGQLSYEQYF.

The chain uses TRBV18 and TRBJ1-2; no firm D call. Deletions cut 2 bases from V and 4 bases from J, with 8 bases between. The CDR3 is 13 residues long. The germline V gene has CDR1 KGHSH and CDR2 LQKENI. This chain's CDR3 is CASSPGPAYGYTF. CDR3 DNA sequence: TGTGCCAGCTCACCAGGCCCTGCCTATGGCTACACCTTC.

V and J are TRBV10-3 and TRBJ1-2; unclear D gene. V was trimmed by 10 bases and J by 7 bases, leaving 16 bases between them. Germline-derived CDR1 and CDR2 are ENHRY and SYGVKD. The CDR3 sequence is 12 residues long. As DNA, the CDR3 is TGTGCCACCACAGTCGGTGGTTTTGGCTACACCTTC. This gives the protein CATTVGGFGYTF.

The chain employs TRBV5-4 and TRBJ2-7, with D uncertain. The V gene's germline CDR1 is SGHNT and CDR2 YYREEE (reference sequence). The CDR3 consists of 11 residues. Trimming stripped 3 bases from V and 7 bases from J, with 8 bases between. DNA of the CDR3: TGTGCCAGCAGCTACCAACGGGAGCAGTACTTC. It translates to CASSYQREQYF.

The chain has TRBV9 and TRBJ2-1, with D possibly being TRBD1 (5 bases). CDR1 and CDR2 (germline): SGDLS, YYNGEE. The CDR3 has 15 amino acids. V lost 0 bases, J lost 9 bases, and 16 bases lay in between. The CDR3 spells CASSVGWGWNAEQFF. The DNA of the CDR3 is TGTGCCAGCAGCGTAGGGTGGGGCTGGAACGCTGAGCAGTTCTTC.

This rearrangement joins TRBV5-5 to TRBJ2-5; 7 bases map to TRBD1. The CDR3 sequence is 18 residues long. The V and J ends lost 1 base and 8 bases, in that order; junction bases with no gene match: 20. Germline CDR1 reads SGHKS; CDR2 reads YYEKEE (reference sequence). The CDR3 sequence is CASSLFTSGGSLVGTQYF. CDR3 bases: TGTGCCAGCAGCTTGTTTACGTCAGGGGGTTCGTTGGTAGGAACCCAGTACTTC.

The V gene is TRBV6-6, the J gene TRBJ1-2; possibly TRBD1 for D (5 bases). V was shortened by 6 bases and J by 5 bases, with 13 bases between the two germline ends. Germline V gene data show CDR1 as MNHNY and CDR2 as SVGAGI (reference sequence). There are 13 residues in the CDR3. The CDR3 coding sequence is TGTGCCAGCAGCCCGTCCGGGGGGTATGGCTACACCTTC. Encoded protein: CASSPSGGYGYTF.

The chain has TRBV5-4 and TRBJ2-2; 10 bases are a match to TRBD2. V lost 4 bases and J lost 6; bases outside the gene matches: 6. The CDR3 totals 15 residues. Germline V gene data show CDR1 as SGHNT and CDR2 as YYREEE (reference sequence). This CDR3 reads CASSRAGGRAGELFF. The CDR3 DNA sequence: TGTGCCAGCAGCCGAGCGGGGGGGAGAGCCGGGGAGCTGTTTTTT. Based on the CDR3 plus reference TRBV5-4 and TRBJ2-2, the full variable domain is ETGVTQSPTHLIKTRGQQVTLRCSSQSGHNTVSWYQQALGQGPQFIFQYYREEENGRGNFPPRFSGLQFPNYSSELNVNALELDDSALYLCASSRAGGRAGELFFGEGSRLTVL.

In its sample, this clone was seen a few times. The DNA of the CDR3 is TGCGCCAGCAGGCGCGGGACAGGGGAAGGCGAGCAGTTCTTC. This encodes CASRRGTGEGEQFF. This chain joins TRBV5-1 and TRBJ2-1; 10 bases map to TRBD1. This CDR3 spans 14 amino acids. The germline V gene has CDR1 SGHRS and CDR2 YFSETQ. With 5 bases clipped from V and 10 bases from J, the junction kept 9 bases outside the gene matches.

J is TRBJ2-7 and V is TRBV16, with D maybe TRBD1 (6 bases). Trimming took 0 bases from V and 3 from J, leaving 12 bases between them. Germline CDR1 reads KGHSY; CDR2 reads FQNENV. The CDR3 length is 15 residues. The CDR3 DNA sequence: TGTGCCAGCAGCCAATCTCGAACAGGGTTCTACGAGCAGTACTTC. Translated: CASSQSRTGFYEQYF.